In its sample, the clone carrying this T cell receptor beta chain was seen many times. Its matching antigen is unknown. This CDR3 is 14 amino acids long. Germline V gene data show CDR1 as SGHTA and CDR2 as FQGNSA. Trimming took 4 bases from V and 4 from J, leaving 11 bases between them. The TCR beta library used iRepertoire HTBI primers with Arm-PCR amplification of CDR3. TCRdb ran MiXCR on the multiplex PCR reads and lists one entry per CDR3 protein. The sample has about 560,000 distinct CDR3 sequences; 15% to 20% are singletons. Regarding time point: newly diagnosed GD, antithyroid drugs for less than 3 months. RNA from PBMCs was the source of the TCR library. This sample is part of a study of regulatory T cells in long-lasting Graves disease. General study findings and limits: Persistent Graves' patients showed less TCR diversity than newly diagnosed ones.

This same sample was also taken into another study, of T cells in Graves' hyperthyroidism and ophthalmopathy.

This receptor was obtained from a man between 18 and 35 years old with Graves disease. The specimen comprised peripheral blood mononuclear cells (PBMCs), sampled at new diagnosis, from a patient treated with antithyroid drugs. The J gene is TRBJ1-5, the V gene TRBV7-2; the D is unclear. The CDR3 region is CASSYREMNQPQHF. CDR3 coding DNA: TGTGCCAGCAGCTACCGGGAGATGAATCAGCCCCAGCATTTT.